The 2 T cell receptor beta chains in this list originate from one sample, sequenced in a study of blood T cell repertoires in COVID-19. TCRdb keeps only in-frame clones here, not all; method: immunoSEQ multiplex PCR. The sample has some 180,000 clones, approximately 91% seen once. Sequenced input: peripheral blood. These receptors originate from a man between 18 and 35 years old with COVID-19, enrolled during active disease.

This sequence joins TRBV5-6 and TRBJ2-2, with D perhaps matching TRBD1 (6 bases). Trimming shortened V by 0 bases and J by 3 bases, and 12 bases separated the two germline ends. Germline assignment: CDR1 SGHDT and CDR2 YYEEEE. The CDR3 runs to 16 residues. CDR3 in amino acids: CASSLVPGADTGELFF. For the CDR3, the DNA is TGTGCCAGCAGCTTGGTTCCAGGGGCAGACACCGGGGAGCTGTTTTTT.

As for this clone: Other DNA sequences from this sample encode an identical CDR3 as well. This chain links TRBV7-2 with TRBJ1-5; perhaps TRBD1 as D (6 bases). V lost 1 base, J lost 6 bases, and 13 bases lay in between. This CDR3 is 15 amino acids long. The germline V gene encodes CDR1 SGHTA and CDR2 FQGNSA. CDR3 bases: TGTGCCAGCAGCTTAGTCGGGGGGCCGGGTCAGCCCCAGCATTTT. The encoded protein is CASSLVGGPGQPQHF.